This is a list of T cell receptor beta chains from one sample in a study of blood T cells in healthy people across ages. TCRdb recomputed calls from the 5' RACE reads with MiXCR, one row per CDR3 protein. The table includes more than 1,000,000 distinct CDR3 sequences, almost 25% detected once. The same sample was also used in a study of T cells of mothers and their children.

Source material: blood. Receptors originate from a girl aged 2 to 10 in good health. CDR3s include the opening cysteine and the closing phenylalanine or tryptophan. A D gene is named only where the DNA matches it firmly. Rows may omit the clone size; those that give it use once, few, many or a size class.

J: TRBJ2-5
V: TRBV10-3
D: TRBD1
size: few
length: 12
CDR3: CAISERPGQGSF
DNA: TGTGCCATCAGTGAGCGACCGGGACAGGGTTCCTTC

J: TRBJ2-7
V: TRBV13
D: -
size: few
length: 13
CDR3: CASRTRESYEQYF
DNA: TGTGCCAGCCGTACCCGGGAGAGCTACGAGCAGTACTTC

J: TRBJ2-4
V: TRBV27
D: -
size: many
length: 15
CDR3: CASTPSFGGRNIQYF
DNA: TGTGCCAGCACCCCAAGCTTCGGAGGGCGAAACATTCAGTACTTC

J: TRBJ2-5
V: TRBV11-2
D: -
size: few
length: 14
CDR3: CASSSYRVSETQYF
DNA: TGTGCCAGCAGCTCATACAGGGTCAGCGAGACCCAGTACTTC

J: TRBJ2-5
V: TRBV12-3/TRBV12-4
D: -
size: few
length: 14
CDR3: CASSRDIQVETQYF
DNA: TGTGCCAGCAGTCGGGACATTCAGGTGGAGACCCAGTACTTC

J: TRBJ2-3
V: TRBV11-2
D: TRBD1
size: -
length: 18
CDR3: CASSLELPTGVHTDTQYF
DNA: TGTGCCAGCAGCTTAGAACTTCCGACAGGGGTGCATACAGATACGCAGTATTTT

J: TRBJ2-1
V: TRBV4-1
D: TRBD2
size: -
length: 16
CDR3: CASSLVGTSGYNEQFF
DNA: TGCGCCAGCAGCCTCGTTGGGACTAGCGGTTACAATGAGCAGTTCTTC

J: TRBJ2-4
V: TRBV12-3/TRBV12-4
D: -
size: many
length: 15
CDR3: CASSPSGGAKNIQYF
DNA: TGTGCCAGCAGCCCCAGCGGTGGTGCCAAAAACATTCAGTACTTC

J: TRBJ1-2
V: TRBV6-1
D: -
size: few
length: 14
CDR3: CASMGAETVYGYTF
DNA: TGTGCCAGCATGGGGGCCGAGACAGTATATGGCTACACCTTC

J: TRBJ1-4
V: TRBV20-1
D: -
size: few
length: 16
CDR3: CSARDFQAPPNEKLFF
DNA: TGCAGTGCTAGAGATTTTCAAGCACCACCTAATGAAAAACTGTTTTTT

J: TRBJ2-7
V: TRBV20-1
D: -
size: -
length: 16
CDR3: CSASLSRDTITYEQYF
DNA: TGCAGTGCCTCATTATCCCGGGACACCATAACCTACGAGCAGTACTTC

J: TRBJ2-3
V: TRBV20-1
D: -
size: -
length: 17
CDR3: CSARDWGGPTITDTQYF
DNA: TGCAGTGCTAGAGATTGGGGGGGGCCCACGATCACAGATACGCAGTATTTT

J: TRBJ1-1
V: TRBV29-1
D: -
size: -
length: 12
CDR3: CSVGLDTTEAFF
DNA: TGCAGCGTCGGCCTAGATACGACTGAAGCTTTCTTT

J: TRBJ2-3
V: TRBV12-3/TRBV12-4
D: -
size: -
length: 15
CDR3: CASRVGGGTTDTQYF
DNA: TGTGCCAGCAGAGTAGGGGGAGGGACCACAGATACGCAGTATTTT

J: TRBJ2-7
V: TRBV15
D: -
size: once
length: 15
CDR3: CATSRVRDPFPEQYF
DNA: TGTGCCACCAGCAGAGTAAGGGACCCGTTTCCCGAGCAGTACTTC

J: TRBJ2-1
V: TRBV12-3/TRBV12-4
D: -
size: once
length: 17
CDR3: CASSLGGYGVRVNEQFF
DNA: TGTGCCAGCAGTTTAGGGGGGTACGGAGTTAGGGTCAATGAGCAGTTCTTC

J: TRBJ1-1
V: TRBV20-1
D: -
size: -
length: 16
CDR3: CSAGLIWGRGYAEAFF
DNA: TGCAGTGCTGGCCTTATCTGGGGGCGTGGGTACGCTGAAGCTTTCTTT

J: TRBJ2-1
V: TRBV11-2
D: -
size: -
length: 12
CDR3: CASSLETRGQFF
DNA: TGTGCCAGCAGCTTAGAGACCAGGGGGCAGTTCTTC

J: TRBJ2-5
V: TRBV21-1
D: -
size: -
length: 17
CDR3: CASSNGLETVEKETQYF
DNA: TGTGCCAGCAGCAATGGGTTAGAGACAGTGGAGAAAGAGACCCAGTACTTC

J: TRBJ2-1
V: TRBV7-9
D: -
size: -
length: 13
CDR3: CASSFQEGNEQFF
DNA: TGTGCCAGCAGCTTTCAGGAAGGCAATGAGCAGTTCTTC

J: TRBJ2-6
V: TRBV12-3/TRBV12-4
D: -
size: few
length: 15
CDR3: CASSSNTQGANVLTF
DNA: TGTGCCAGCAGCTCTAACACCCAGGGGGCCAACGTCCTGACTTTC

J: TRBJ2-3
V: TRBV7-9
D: -
size: -
length: 13
CDR3: CASSLVVEDTQYF
DNA: TGTGCCAGCAGCTTAGTGGTCGAAGATACGCAGTATTTT

J: TRBJ2-7
V: TRBV7-9
D: -
size: -
length: 13
CDR3: CASSLGDAYEQYF
DNA: TGTGCCAGCAGCTTAGGGGACGCCTACGAGCAGTACTTC

J: TRBJ1-5
V: TRBV27
D: TRBD1
size: once
length: 14
CDR3: CASSSIQGGQPQHF
DNA: TGTGCCAGCAGTTCGATACAGGGGGGTCAGCCCCAGCATTTT

J: TRBJ2-1
V: TRBV20-1
D: -
size: -
length: 12
CDR3: CGARDQDLRQFF
DNA: TGCGGTGCTAGAGATCAGGACTTGCGGCAGTTCTTC

J: TRBJ2-5
V: TRBV6-1
D: -
size: -
length: 16
CDR3: CASRDRGSLGGETQYF
DNA: TGTGCCAGCAGGGACCGAGGATCCCTAGGTGGTGAGACCCAGTACTTC

J: TRBJ2-2
V: TRBV27
D: TRBD1
size: -
length: 15
CDR3: CASSPGQGAGGELFF
DNA: TGTGCCAGCAGTCCCGGACAGGGGGCGGGCGGGGAGCTGTTTTTT

J: TRBJ1-4
V: TRBV10-3
D: TRBD1
size: few
length: 14
CDR3: CAISAYRGEEKLFF
DNA: TGTGCCATCAGTGCATACAGGGGAGAGGAAAAACTGTTTTTT

J: TRBJ2-7
V: TRBV2
D: -
size: few
length: 14
CDR3: CASFTTGKNDEQYF
DNA: TGTGCCAGCTTTACTACAGGAAAAAATGACGAGCAGTACTTC

J: TRBJ2-7
V: TRBV4-1
D: TRBD1
size: -
length: 17
CDR3: CASSLRQGIADSYEQYF
DNA: TGCGCCAGCAGCCTACGACAGGGCATCGCCGATTCCTACGAGCAGTATTTC

J: TRBJ1-1
V: TRBV4-2
D: -
size: few
length: 15
CDR3: CASSQVDVWGPEAFF
DNA: TGTGCCAGCAGCCAGGTGGACGTGTGGGGGCCTGAAGCTTTCTTT

J: TRBJ2-1
V: TRBV20-1
D: TRBD2
size: -
length: 14
CDR3: CSGKTSGSTNEQFF
DNA: TGCAGTGGCAAAACTAGCGGGAGTACCAATGAGCAGTTCTTC

J: TRBJ2-1
V: TRBV3-1
D: -
size: -
length: 16
CDR3: CASSQDLALVNNEQFF
DNA: TGTGCCAGCAGCCAAGATTTGGCGCTAGTCAACAATGAGCAGTTCTTC

J: TRBJ1-1
V: TRBV29-1
D: -
size: few
length: 14
CDR3: CSVDPGNGGTEAFF
DNA: TGCAGCGTAGACCCAGGGAATGGGGGCACTGAAGCTTTCTTT

J: TRBJ1-1
V: TRBV3-1
D: -
size: -
length: 12
CDR3: CASSQKGGEAFF
DNA: TGTGCCAGCAGCCAGAAAGGGGGTGAAGCTTTCTTT